The 28 T cell receptor beta chains below come from one sample, sequenced in a study of control samples from healthy donors and cancer patients. Measured with immunoSEQ multiplex PCR; TCRdb has only the in-frame clones, and not every one. The sample records over 85,000 clones, 85% to 90% being singletons. Material: PBMCs. The receptors shown here come from a woman in her sixties with lung cancer.

The chain's CDR3 is CAWRSAGGSSYEQYF. The CDR3 DNA reads TGTGCCTGGAGATCAGCGGGAGGCTCGTCCTACGAGCAGTACTTC. The chain carries TRBV30 and TRBJ2-7; TRBD2 matches 9 bases. Trimming took 3 bases from V and 1 from J; bases not matched to a gene: 7. The CDR3 runs to 15 residues. Germline lookup yields CDR1 GTSNPN and CDR2 SVGIG (reference sequence).

The chain joins TRBV6-5 to TRBJ2-7, with TRBD1 matching over 7 bases. Germline trimming cut 4 bases from V and 3 bases from J; bases unmatched to any gene: 3. Germline CDR1 is MNHEY and CDR2 is SVGAGI. The CDR3 runs to 13 residues. The DNA of the CDR3 is TGTGCCAGCAGTTTGAGACAGGGCTACGAGCAGTACTTC. Amino acid sequence: CASSLRQGYEQYF.

J is TRBJ1-1 and V is TRBV14, with D possibly matching TRBD1 (5 bases). Germline CDR1 and CDR2: SGHDN and FVKESK. The CDR3 is made up of 13 amino acids. Trimming cost V 4 bases and J 4 bases, with 10 bases left between them. The CDR3 nucleotides are TGTGCCAGCAGCCCGGCCGGGGGCACTGAAGCTTTCTTT. It yields the protein CASSPAGGTEAFF.

This clone was counted once. This chain joins TRBV19 and TRBJ1-3; TRBD1 is a possible D gene (5 bases). This CDR3 contains 15 residues. From germline, CDR1 is LNHDA and CDR2 SQIVND (reference sequence). V was pared by 4 bases and J by 4 bases, with 14 bases between. The CDR3 loop reads CASSTIDSKGNTIYF. DNA of the CDR3: TGTGCCAGTAGTACAATCGACAGTAAAGGAAACACCATATATTTT.

The chain uses TRBV27 and TRBJ2-1; unclear D gene. The CDR3 loop spans 13 amino acids. Per germline, CDR1 MNHEY and CDR2 SMNVEV (reference sequence). V gave up 7 bases and J gave up 3 bases, with 10 bases separating them. The CDR3 here is CASKIGNYNEQFF. The DNA for the CDR3 is TGTGCCAGCAAAATCGGCAACTACAATGAGCAGTTCTTC.

V usage is TRBV2 and J usage is TRBJ1-5; tentative D call: TRBD1 (6 bases). Germline V lookup: CDR1 SNHLY, CDR2 FYNNEI. The V end was cut by 2 bases, the J end by 6 bases, with 11 bases between. There are 14 residues in the CDR3. The CDR3 DNA is TGTGCCAGCAGTGAACCGGGGGCGGTTCAGCCCCAGCATTTT. Translated, it gives CASSEPGAVQPQHF. Variable domain in full (rest from reference TRBV2 and TRBJ1-5): EPEVTQTPSHQVTQMGQEVILRCVPISNHLYFYWYRQILGQKVEFLVSFYNNEISEKSEIFDDQFSVERPDGSNFTLKIRSTKLEDSAMYFCASSEPGAVQPQHFGDGTRLSIL.

A single count supports this clone. The chain uses TRBV11-2 and TRBJ1-2; D is possibly TRBD1 (5 bases). The V end lost 3 bases, the J end lost 3 bases, and 8 bases lay between the germline ends. The germline V gene has CDR1 SGHAT and CDR2 FQNNGV. The CDR3 is made up of 13 amino acids. In nucleotides, the CDR3 is TGTGCCAGCAGCTTCACGACAGACTATGGCTACACCTTC. Protein sequence: CASSFTTDYGYTF. Full variable domain (missing parts from reference TRBV11-2 and TRBJ1-2): EAGVAQSPRYKIIEKRQSVAFWCNPISGHATLYWYQQILGQGPKLLIQFQNNGVVDDSQLPKDRFSAERLKGVDSTLKIQPAKLEDSAVYLCASSFTTDYGYTFGSGTRLTVV.

The gene calls are TRBV27 and TRBJ1-2, with 10 nucleotides matching TRBD1. Germline V gene data show CDR1 as MNHEY and CDR2 as SMNVEV (reference sequence). V shed 3 bases, J shed 6 bases, and the junction held 10 bases outside the gene matches. The CDR3 sequence is 16 residues long. The CDR3 DNA is TGTGCCAGCAGTTTGGAGACAGGGGGCGATTTAAATGGCTACACCTTC. It codes for CASSLETGGDLNGYTF.

CDR3 sequence reads: CAWSKKGLAGGEQFF. The DNA of the CDR3 is TGTGCCTGGAGTAAAAAAGGACTAGCAGGCGGTGAGCAGTTCTTC. The chain links TRBV30 to TRBJ2-1; 8 bases align to TRBD2. The J segment lost 9 bases and the V segment lost 2 bases, leaving 12 bases of the junction unmatched. This CDR3 contains 15 residues. Per germline, CDR1 GTSNPN and CDR2 SVGIG (reference sequence).

This clone was seen only once. The chain carries TRBV5-1 and TRBJ2-5; 8 bases fit TRBD1. The CDR3 has 15 amino acids. The germline V gene has CDR1 SGHRS and CDR2 YFSETQ. J gave up 4 bases and V 4 bases, and 9 bases lay outside the gene matches. This CDR3 is CASSLMTGEGETQYF. The DNA of the CDR3 is TGCGCCAGCAGCCTGATGACAGGGGAAGGAGAGACCCAGTACTTC.

The V gene is TRBV29-1, the J gene TRBJ1-1; D is unclear. This CDR3 is 13 amino acids long. Trimming cost V 3 bases and J 0 bases, with 8 bases left between them. In germline, CDR1 is SQVTM, CDR2 ANQGSEA. The chain's CDR3 is CSVDSGMNTEAFF. CDR3 sequence (DNA): TGCAGCGTTGACAGCGGAATGAACACTGAAGCTTTCTTT.

The chain couples TRBV30 to TRBJ1-2; 7 bases agree with TRBD1. V lost 0 bases, J lost 4 bases, and 2 bases stayed unmatched. Germline CDR1 is GTSNPN and CDR2 is SVGIG (reference sequence). The CDR3 covers 13 residues. CDR3 in DNA: TGTGCCTGGAGTGTACAGGGGCCCTATGGCTACACCTTC. Amino acid sequence: CAWSVQGPYGYTF. The full variable domain, rest sourced from reference TRBV30 and TRBJ1-2, is SQTIHQWPATLVQPVGSPLSLECTVEGTSNPNLYWYRQAAGRGLQLLFYSVGIGQISSEVPQNLSASRPQDRQFILSSKKLLLSDSGFYLCAWSVQGPYGYTFGSGTRLTVV.

Details on this clone: Additional DNA sequences in this sample encode the identical CDR3. The chain recombines TRBV5-1 with TRBJ2-1; D might be TRBD1 (7 bases). This CDR3 has 16 amino acids. V was trimmed by 0 bases and J by 4 bases, leaving 14 bases between them. The germline CDR1 and CDR2 sequences are SGHRS and YFSETQ. The CDR3 loop reads CASSLGQGGAYNEQFF. The DNA of the CDR3 is TGCGCCAGCAGCTTGGGTCAGGGGGGCGCGTACAATGAGCAGTTCTTC.

The CDR3 spells CASSPSPGANLRDSFFGNTIYF. CDR3 nucleotides: TGTGCCAGCAGTCCCTCCCCGGGGGCGAATCTCCGGGACAGCTTCTTTGGAAACACCATATATTTT. This sequence joins TRBV28 and TRBJ1-3, with TRBD1 identical over 7 bases. With 5 bases clipped from V and 3 bases from J, the junction kept 28 bases outside the gene matches. The V gene's germline CDR1 is MDHEN and CDR2 SYDVKM. The CDR3 consists of 22 residues.

The chain joins TRBV5-1 to TRBJ2-6; D is uncertain. CDR3 length: 17 amino acids. CDR1 is SGHRS and CDR2 is YFSETQ in the germline V gene. Trimming took off 4 bases at V and 0 bases at J, with 14 bases between the two ends. The CDR3 sequence: CASSEWTSGSGANVLTF. In DNA, the CDR3 is TGCGCCAGCAGCGAATGGACCTCCGGCTCTGGGGCCAACGTCCTGACTTTC.

This clone has just a few counts. This chain uses TRBV6-1 with TRBJ2-1; 10 bases align to TRBD2. The CDR3 has 16 residues. Germline values: CDR1 MNHNS, CDR2 SASEGT. V lost 3 bases to trimming and J lost 8 bases; unmatched junction nucleotides: 10. Here the CDR3 DNA reads TGTGCCAGCAGTGAGTATCAGCGGGAGGGCCAGGATGAGCAGTTCTTC. This gives the protein CASSEYQREGQDEQFF.

The gene calls are TRBV20-1 and TRBJ1-4; tentatively, D is TRBD1 (6 bases). There are 13 residues in the CDR3. V lost 3 bases to trimming and J lost 7 bases, with 12 bases between them. Germline V gene data show CDR1 as DFQATT and CDR2 as SNEGSKA (reference sequence). CDR3 in DNA: TGCAGTGCTAGTGGTGGGGGCGGTGAAAAACTGTTTTTT. The encoded protein is CSASGGGGEKLFF.

The chain couples TRBV18 to TRBJ1-3; no clear D gene. Trimming cost V 2 bases and J 4 bases, with 12 bases left between them. There are 15 residues in the CDR3. Germline CDR1 and CDR2: KGHSH and LQKENI. The CDR3 DNA reads TGTGCCAGCTCACCATTGCTTGATATGGGAAACACCATATATTTT. This sequence encodes CASSPLLDMGNTIYF.

The count of this clone is one. The chain is built from TRBV6-5 and TRBJ2-5; 10 positions agree with TRBD1. The CDR3 loop spans 14 amino acids. Germline CDR1 and CDR2: MNHEY and SVGAGI. J gave up 1 base and V 8 bases, and 4 bases lay outside the gene matches. CDR3 coding DNA: TGTGCCAGCGGGGGGACAGGGGCCCAAGAGACCCAGTACTTC. Encoded protein: CASGGTGAQETQYF.

The chain joins TRBV7-2 to TRBJ2-7, with D uncertain. Looked up from germline, CDR1 is SGHTA and CDR2 is FQGNSA. The germline V and J ends were trimmed by 7 bases and 0 bases, with 13 bases remaining between them. The CDR3 is 14 residues long. CDR3 in amino acids: CASTLFSLSYEQYF. The CDR3 nucleotides read TGTGCCAGCACCCTATTCTCCCTCTCCTACGAGCAGTACTTC.

The chain recombines TRBV7-2 with TRBJ1-1; maybe TRBD1 (5 bases). This CDR3 spans 14 amino acids. Germline values: CDR1 SGHTA, CDR2 FQGNSA. The germline V and J ends were trimmed by 5 bases and 5 bases, with 15 bases remaining between them. CDR3 residues: CASSLQGGPTEAFF. CDR3 DNA: TGTGCCAGCAGCCTCCAGGGCGGGCCTACTGAAGCTTTCTTT.

V and J are TRBV4-1 and TRBJ2-2; D is ambiguous. The CDR3 sequence is 14 residues long. The germline CDR1 and CDR2 sequences are MGHRA and YSYEKL. Trimming took off 2 bases at V and 4 bases at J, with 8 bases between the two ends. The CDR3 loop is CASSQYDPTGELFF. In DNA form, the CDR3 reads TGCGCCAGCAGCCAATATGACCCCACCGGGGAGCTGTTTTTT.

Concerning this clone itself: One junction end disagrees with the germline gene, perhaps due to a read error. This chain links TRBV7-7 with TRBJ1-5, with D perhaps matching TRBD1 (5 bases). The length of the CDR3 is 16 residues. Germline V gives CDR1 SSHAT, CDR2 FNYEAQ (reference sequence). The CDR3 loop is CASSLEEYSGSQPQHF. The CDR3 bases are TGTGCTAGCAGCTTAGAGGAGTACTCAGGGAGTCAGCCCCAGCATTTT.

This chain uses TRBV12-3 or TRBV12-4 with TRBJ2-7; 11 positions match TRBD2. Trimming removed 9 bases from V and 1 base from J; junction bases left unmatched: 2. CDR3 length equals 13 residues. The CDR3 DNA reads TGTGCCAGTATAGCGGGAGGGTCCTACGAGCAGTACTTC. It specifies CASIAGGSYEQYF.

CDR3 nucleotides: TGTGCCAGCAGCCGGAGGGGAGATAATGAAGCTTTCTTT. Amino acid sequence: CASSRRGDNEAFF. The chain combines TRBV3-1 (or the pseudogene TRBV3-2) with TRBJ1-1, with D perhaps matching TRBD1 (5 bases). This CDR3 region has 13 residues. V was trimmed by 4 bases and J by 7 bases, leaving 13 bases between them. CDR1 is LGHDT and CDR2 is YNNKEL in the germline V gene (reference sequence).

The V and J genes are TRBV18 and TRBJ2-3; no clear D gene. V dropped 1 base and J dropped 4 bases, with 6 bases sitting between them. Germline CDR1 reads KGHSH; CDR2 reads LQKENI. This CDR3 is 13 amino acids long. The CDR3 reads CASSPLRADTQYF. CDR3 DNA sequence: TGTGCCAGCTCACCACTAAGGGCAGATACGCAGTATTTT.

The chain links TRBV3-1 (or the pseudogene TRBV3-2) to TRBJ1-1; perhaps TRBD1 as D (5 bases). This CDR3 is built from 14 residues. With 1 base removed from V and 4 bases from J, the gap between germline ends came to 10 bases. In germline, CDR1 is LGHDT, CDR2 YNNKEL (reference sequence). The CDR3 is CASSQARDGTEAFF. The CDR3 DNA follows: TGTGCCAGCAGCCAAGCCAGGGATGGCACTGAAGCTTTCTTT.

The V call is TRBV10-3, the J call TRBJ1-5, with 10 bases matching TRBD1. The J segment lost 7 bases and the V segment lost 6 bases, leaving 6 bases of the junction unmatched. This CDR3 has 14 amino acids. Germline V gene sequence: CDR1 ENHRY, CDR2 SYGVKD. The CDR3 nucleotides are TGTGCCATCAGCCGTGGACAGGGGGGGCAGCCCCAGCATTTT. Translated: CAISRGQGGQPQHF.